The 6 T cell receptor beta chains below all came from one sample that was sequenced in a study of blood T cell repertoires in COVID-19. Only in-frame clones appear in the TCRdb table, and some are missing; sequencing was by immunoSEQ multiplex PCR. The table lists 250,000 to 300,000 clones, nearly 90% of them singletons, with 2.1% in the top ten. Sequencing was done on a sample of peripheral blood. Source of these receptors: a woman aged 60-75 years with COVID-19, enrolled during active disease.

The rearrangement joins TRBV6-5 to TRBJ1-1, with unresolved D. V lost 0 bases and J lost 6, with 14 bases in between. The germline V gene encodes CDR1 MNHEY and CDR2 SVGAGI. The CDR3 loop spans 15 amino acids. CDR3 DNA sequence: TGTGCCAGCAGTTACTCGAATGGGCCTATCTCTGAAGCTTTCTTT. Protein product: CASSYSNGPISEAFF.

The rearrangement links TRBV7-9 to TRBJ1-5; D is undetermined. The CDR3 consists of 12 residues. Germline CDR1 SEHNR, CDR2 FQNEAQ (reference sequence). Trimming removed 3 bases at V and 10 bases at J, with 10 bases between. The CDR3 is CASSFTNSPQHF. In DNA, the CDR3 is TGTGCCAGCAGCTTCACCAATAGTCCCCAGCATTTT. Based on the CDR3 plus reference TRBV7-9 and TRBJ1-5, the full variable domain is DTGVSQNPRHKITKRGQNVTFRCDPISEHNRLYWYRQTLGQGPEFLTYFQNEAQLEKSRLLSDRFSAERPKGSFSTLEIQRTEQGDSAMYLCASSFTNSPQHFGDGTRLSIL.

This sequence joins TRBV6-2 or TRBV6-3 and TRBJ1-2; 8 bases map to TRBD1. V lost 4 bases and J lost 1; bases outside the gene matches: 8. Germline V gives CDR1 MNHEY, CDR2 SVGEGT. This CDR3 has 16 amino acids. CDR3 loop: CASSSQGAEHNYGYTF. The CDR3 DNA reads TGTGCCAGCAGTTCTCAGGGGGCGGAACATAACTATGGCTACACCTTC.

The chain is built from TRBV6-2 or TRBV6-3 and TRBJ1-2, with 7 bases lining up with TRBD1. J gave up 5 bases and V 6 bases, and 6 bases lay outside the gene matches. The CDR3 is made up of 13 amino acids. Germline assignment: CDR1 MNHEY and CDR2 SVGEGT. CDR3 nucleotides: TGTGCCAGCAGCAAATACAGGGGTTATGGCTACACCTTC. Its translation is CASSKYRGYGYTF.

The rearrangement uses TRBV6-1 and TRBJ1-1, with 7 positions matching TRBD1. Trimming took 0 bases from V and 4 from J; bases not matched to a gene: 11. The CDR3 has 17 amino acids. From germline, CDR1 is MNHNS and CDR2 SASEGT. The CDR3 is CASSEAIRGPWGTEAFF. The CDR3 region has the DNA TGTGCCAGCAGTGAAGCTATAAGGGGGCCCTGGGGCACTGAAGCTTTCTTT.

This clone was recorded once. Written as DNA, the CDR3 is TGTGCCAGGTACCGGGACAGGGCCTACAATGAGCAGTTCTTC. Its protein product is CARYRDRAYNEQFF. The chain uses TRBV6-4 and TRBJ2-1; 9 bases agree with TRBD1. V was clipped by 9 bases and J by 2 bases; unmatched bases: 5. Germline CDR1 reads MRHNA; CDR2 reads SNTAGT. The CDR3 is made up of 14 amino acids.